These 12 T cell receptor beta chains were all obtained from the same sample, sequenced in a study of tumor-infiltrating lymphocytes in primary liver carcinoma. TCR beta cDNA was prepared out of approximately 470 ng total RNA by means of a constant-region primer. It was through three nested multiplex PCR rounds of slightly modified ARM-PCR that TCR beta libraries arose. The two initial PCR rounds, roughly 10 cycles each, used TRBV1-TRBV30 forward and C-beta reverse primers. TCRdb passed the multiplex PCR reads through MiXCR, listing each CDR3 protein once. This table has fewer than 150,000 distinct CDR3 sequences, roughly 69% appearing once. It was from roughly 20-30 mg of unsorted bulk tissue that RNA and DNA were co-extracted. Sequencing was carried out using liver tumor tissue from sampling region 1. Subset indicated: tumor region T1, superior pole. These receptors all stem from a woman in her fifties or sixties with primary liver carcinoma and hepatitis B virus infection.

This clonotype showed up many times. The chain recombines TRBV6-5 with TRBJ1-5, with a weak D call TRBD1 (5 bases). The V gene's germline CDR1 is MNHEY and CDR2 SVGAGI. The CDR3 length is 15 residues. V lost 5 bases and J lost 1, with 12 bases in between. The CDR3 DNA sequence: TGTGCCAGCAGTAGAGATCAGGGCAGCAATCAGCCCCAGCATTTT. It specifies CASSRDQGSNQPQHF.

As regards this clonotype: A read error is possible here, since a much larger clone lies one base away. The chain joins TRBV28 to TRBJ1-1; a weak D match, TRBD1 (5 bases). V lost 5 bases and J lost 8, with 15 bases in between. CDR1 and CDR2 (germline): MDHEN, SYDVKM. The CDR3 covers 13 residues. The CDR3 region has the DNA TGTGCCAGCAGTGCCATTGGCAGGGAGGAAGCTTTCTTT. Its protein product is CASSAIGREEAFF.

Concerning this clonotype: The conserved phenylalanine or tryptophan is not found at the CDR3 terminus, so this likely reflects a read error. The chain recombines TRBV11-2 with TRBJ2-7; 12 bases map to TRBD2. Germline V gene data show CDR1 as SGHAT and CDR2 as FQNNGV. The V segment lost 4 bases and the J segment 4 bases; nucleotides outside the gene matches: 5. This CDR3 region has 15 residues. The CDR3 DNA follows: TGTGCCAGCAGCTCATGGACTAGCGGGAAATACGAGCAGTACATC. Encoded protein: CASSSWTSGKYEQYI.

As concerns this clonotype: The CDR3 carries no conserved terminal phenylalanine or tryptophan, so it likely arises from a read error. CDR3: CASGPGQTPSSETQYY. The CDR3 region has the DNA TGTGCCAGCGGCCCGGGACAGACACCTTCAAGTGAGACCCAGTACTAC. The V and J genes are TRBV5-4 and TRBJ2-5; 7 nucleotides line up with TRBD1. The CDR3 sequence is 16 residues long. Germline V CDR1 and CDR2: SGHNT, YYREEE (reference sequence). The V segment lost 7 bases and the J segment 5 bases; nucleotides outside the gene matches: 17.

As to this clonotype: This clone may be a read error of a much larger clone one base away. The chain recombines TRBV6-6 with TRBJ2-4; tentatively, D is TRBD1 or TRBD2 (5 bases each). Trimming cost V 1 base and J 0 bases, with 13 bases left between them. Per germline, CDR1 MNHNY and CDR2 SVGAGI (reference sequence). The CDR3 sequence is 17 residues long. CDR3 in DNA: TGTGCCAGCAGTTACTGTGGACGGGGCCTAGCCAAAAACATTCAGTACTTC. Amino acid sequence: CASSYCGRGLAKNIQYF.

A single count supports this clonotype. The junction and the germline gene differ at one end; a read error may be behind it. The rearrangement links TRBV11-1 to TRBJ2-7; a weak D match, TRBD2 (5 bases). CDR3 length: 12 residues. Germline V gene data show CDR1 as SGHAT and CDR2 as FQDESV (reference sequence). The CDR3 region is CASSQSGYEEYF. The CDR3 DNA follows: TGTGCCAGCAGCCAGTCGGGATACGAGGAGTACTTC.

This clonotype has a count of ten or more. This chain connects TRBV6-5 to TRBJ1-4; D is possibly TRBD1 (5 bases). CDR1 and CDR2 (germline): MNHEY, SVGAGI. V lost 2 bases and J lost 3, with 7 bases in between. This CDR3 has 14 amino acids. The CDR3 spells CASSYRGSNEKLFF. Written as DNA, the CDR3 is TGTGCCAGCAGTTACAGGGGATCTAATGAAAAACTGTTTTTT.

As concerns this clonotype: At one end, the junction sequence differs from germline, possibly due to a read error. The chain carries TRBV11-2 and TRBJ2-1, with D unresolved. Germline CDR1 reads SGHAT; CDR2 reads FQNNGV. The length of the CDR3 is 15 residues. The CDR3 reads CASGLRPGGYNEQFF. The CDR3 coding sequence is TGTGCCAGCGGCTTAAGACCTGGCGGATACAATGAGCAGTTCTTC. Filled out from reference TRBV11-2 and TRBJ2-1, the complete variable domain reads EAGVAQSPRYKIIEKRQSVAFWCNPISGHATLYWYQQILGQGPKLLIQFQNNGVVDDSQLPKDRFSAERLKGVDSTLKIQPAKLEDSAVYLCASGLRPGGYNEQFFGPGTRLTVL.

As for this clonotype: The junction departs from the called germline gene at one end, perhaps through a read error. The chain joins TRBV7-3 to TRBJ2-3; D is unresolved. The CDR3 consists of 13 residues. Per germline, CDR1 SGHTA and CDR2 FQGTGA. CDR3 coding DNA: TGTGCCAACAGCTTGGCCAAATCAGATATGCAATATTTT. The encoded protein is CANSLAKSDMQYF.

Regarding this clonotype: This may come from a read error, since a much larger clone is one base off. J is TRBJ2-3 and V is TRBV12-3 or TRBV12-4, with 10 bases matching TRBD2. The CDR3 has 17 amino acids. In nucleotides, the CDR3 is TGTGCCAGCAGCCGCTGGGGAGCGGGAGGGATGACAGTTACGCAGTATTTT. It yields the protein CASSRWGAGGMTVTQYF.

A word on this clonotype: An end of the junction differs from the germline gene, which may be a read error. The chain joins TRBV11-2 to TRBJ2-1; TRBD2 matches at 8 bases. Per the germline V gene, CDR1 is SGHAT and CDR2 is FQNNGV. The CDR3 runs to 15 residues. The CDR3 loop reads CSSSPRGSGNNEQSF. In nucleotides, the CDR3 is TGTTCCAGCAGCCCTCGGGGTAGCGGGAACAATGAACAGTCCTTC.

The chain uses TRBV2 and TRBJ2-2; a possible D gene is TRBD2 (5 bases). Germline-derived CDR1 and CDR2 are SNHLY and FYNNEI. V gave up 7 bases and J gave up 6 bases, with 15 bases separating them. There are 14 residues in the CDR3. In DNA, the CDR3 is TGTGCCAGCAACGAGGGAGTCGGACCCGGGGAGCTGTTTTTT. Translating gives CASNEGVGPGELFF. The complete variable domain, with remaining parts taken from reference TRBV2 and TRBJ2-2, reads EPEVTQTPSHQVTQMGQEVILRCVPISNHLYFYWYRQILGQKVEFLVSFYNNEISEKSEIFDDQFSVERPDGSNFTLKIRSTKLEDSAMYFCASNEGVGPGELFFGEGSRLTVL.